Detailed here is one T cell receptor beta chain. This clone appeared a few times. What this receptor recognizes is not known. Within one base of it there is no much larger clone, and no base qualities were kept. The receptor library was made with the immunoSEQ multiplex PCR assay. Under the source paper's analysis protocol: A statistical classification framework was built for diagnosing cytomegalovirus status from the catalog of TCR beta chain sequences. The clones in this table, taken by TCRdb from immuneACCESS, are in-frame only. Not every clone is retained; where verified, under half of the shortfall comes from an unresolved V gene, and the cause of the rest is unknown. The V and J calls and clone size were taken over from that table, and D and trimming were inferred from the DNA. The table for this sample lists some 250,000 clones; roughly 86% of them were counted only once. Around 1.3% of the sample comes from the top ten.

This sample was taken from a study of cytomegalovirus exposure and HLA in healthy donors (dated by TCRdb to about 2017). Background for the entire study: According to a later analysis, the approximately 120 validation repertoires were produced on the same platform as the 666 repertoires of the first cohort. The study aimed to test whether signatures of past pathogen exposure could be identified by cataloging public T cell receptors. In addition to the first cohort of 666 subjects, a separate validation cohort of under 150 different subjects was used. High-throughput TCR immunosequencing, statistical association of individual TCRs with disease status, and machine learning were combined to predict cytomegalovirus infection status. On the study overall, not on this receptor specifically: A total of roughly 160 TCR beta chains were listed by the study as associated with cytomegalovirus. The authors suggested that the approach could potentially be generalized to other disease states and immunological phenotypes. A later analysis found that TCRs clustered in the first cohort also tended to co-occur in the approximately 120 validation repertoires, with just under 95% of cluster scores above 0. In vitro tests confirmed that a few of the cytomegalovirus-associated TCR beta chains recognize cytomegalovirus antigens. In both the original and validation cohorts, the classifier was reported to diagnose cytomegalovirus status with high specificity and sensitivity. A later analysis lacked HLA typing for the validation cohort, so it scored co-occurrence in that cohort across all 130 or so repertoires. Most TCR sequences were observed very rarely across donors, whereas some public TCRs were present in many individuals.

The donors were included in the validation cohort of 130 or so subjects, a group kept apart from the approximately 670-subject first cohort. The CDR3 covers 17 residues, taking in both the cysteine and the phenylalanine. The only DNA kept is the CDR3, 51 bases in frame from the first base. Taken from the germline V gene, the CDR1 and CDR2 loops are SGHDT and YYEEEE. V is clipped by 5 bases and J by 4 bases, and the sequence between their germline boundaries is 23 bases long. Material: PBMCs. The source of this sequence is a young woman in good health and CMV-seropositive. The rearrangement joined TRBV5-6 to TRBJ2-3; TRBD2 is possibly the D segment (6 matching bases). This receptor carries the CDR3 CASSLRDAPSGADTQYF. The sequence in DNA is TGTGCCAGCAGTTTGAGGGACGCACCCTCGGGAGCAGATACGCAGTATTTT.